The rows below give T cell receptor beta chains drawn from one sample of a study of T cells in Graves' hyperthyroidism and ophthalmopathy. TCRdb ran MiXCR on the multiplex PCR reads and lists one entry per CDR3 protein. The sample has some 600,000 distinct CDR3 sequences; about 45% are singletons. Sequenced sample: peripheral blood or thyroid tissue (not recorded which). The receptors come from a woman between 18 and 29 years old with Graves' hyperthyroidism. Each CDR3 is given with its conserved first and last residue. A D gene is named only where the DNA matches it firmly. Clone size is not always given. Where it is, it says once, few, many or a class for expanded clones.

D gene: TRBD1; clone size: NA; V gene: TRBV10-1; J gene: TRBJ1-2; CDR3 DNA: TGCGCCAGCAGCCCCGGAGTCCCGACAGGGGAGAATGGCTACACCTTC; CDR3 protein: CASSPGVPTGENGYTF
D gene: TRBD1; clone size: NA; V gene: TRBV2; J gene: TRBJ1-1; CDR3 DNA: TGTGCCAGCAGTGAGCCCTTACCGGGGGACAGGGGAGTTCCTGAAGCTTTCTTT; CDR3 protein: CASSEPLPGDRGVPEAFF
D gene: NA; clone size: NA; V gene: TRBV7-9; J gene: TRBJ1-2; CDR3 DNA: TGTGCCAGCACCAAGGGGCAGACCTATGGCTACACCTTC; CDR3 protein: CASTKGQTYGYTF
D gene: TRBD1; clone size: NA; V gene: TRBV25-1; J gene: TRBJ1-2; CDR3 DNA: TGTGCCAGCAGAAACCGGGACAGGGGGAATGGCTACACCTTC; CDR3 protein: CASRNRDRGNGYTF
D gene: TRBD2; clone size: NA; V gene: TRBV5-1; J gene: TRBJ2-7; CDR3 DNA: TGCGCCAGCAGCTTGGTGTCTAGCGGGCGTTTCGAGCAGTACTTC; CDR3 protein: CASSLVSSGRFEQYF
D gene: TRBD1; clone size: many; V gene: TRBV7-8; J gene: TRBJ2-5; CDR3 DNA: TGTGCCAGCAGCGGGTGGACAGGAGGCCAGGAGACCCAGTACTTC; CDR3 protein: CASSGWTGGQETQYF
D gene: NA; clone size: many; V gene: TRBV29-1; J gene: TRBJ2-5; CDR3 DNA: TGCAGCGTAGAACTAGTAGGAGAGACCCAGTACTTC; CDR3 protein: CSVELVGETQYF
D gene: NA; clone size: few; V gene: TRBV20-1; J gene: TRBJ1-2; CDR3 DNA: TGCAGTGCTAGCCGGTCACGGGACTACACCTTC; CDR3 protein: CSASRSRDYTF
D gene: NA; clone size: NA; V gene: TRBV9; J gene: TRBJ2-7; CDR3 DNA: TGTGCCAGCAGCGTAGAACCAGGTACTCCCTACGAGCAGTACTTC; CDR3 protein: CASSVEPGTPYEQYF
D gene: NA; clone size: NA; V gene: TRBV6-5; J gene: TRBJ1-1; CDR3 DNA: TGTGCCATCAGTTACCCCGTGGGAGGGAACACTGAAGCTTTCTTT; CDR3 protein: CAISYPVGGNTEAFF
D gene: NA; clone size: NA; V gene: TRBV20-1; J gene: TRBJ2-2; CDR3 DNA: TGCAGTGCTAGAGGGGCTTCTATATCCGGGGAGCTGTTTTTT; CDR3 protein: CSARGASISGELFF
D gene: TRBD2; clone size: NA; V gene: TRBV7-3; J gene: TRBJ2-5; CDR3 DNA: TGTGCCAGCAGCCTAACAGGGACTAGCAGAATTTACCAAGAGACCCAGTACTTC; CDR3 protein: CASSLTGTSRIYQETQYF
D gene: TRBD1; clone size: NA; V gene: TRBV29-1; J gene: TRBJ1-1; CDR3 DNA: TGCAGCGTTGATCGCTTGGGACAGTCAGGAGGAGCCGAAGCTTTCTTT; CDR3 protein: CSVDRLGQSGGAEAFF
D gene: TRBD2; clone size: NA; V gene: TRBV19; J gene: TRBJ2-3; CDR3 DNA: TGTGCCAGTCGGACTAGCGGGAGGATCACAGATACGCAGTATTTT; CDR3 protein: CASRTSGRITDTQYF
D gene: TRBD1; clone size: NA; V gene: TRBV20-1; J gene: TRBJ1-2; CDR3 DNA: TGCAGTGCTGGGACACCGACAGGGTCTAACTATGGCTACACCTTC; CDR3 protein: CSAGTPTGSNYGYTF
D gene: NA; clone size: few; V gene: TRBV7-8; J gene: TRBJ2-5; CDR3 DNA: TGTGCCAGCAGCTTTGGAGGGAACAAAGAGACCCAGTACTTC; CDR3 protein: CASSFGGNKETQYF
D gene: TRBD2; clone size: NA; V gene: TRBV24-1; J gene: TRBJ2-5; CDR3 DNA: TGTGCCACCAGTGGAACACTAGCGGAAGAGACCCAGTACTTC; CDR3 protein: CATSGTLAEETQYF
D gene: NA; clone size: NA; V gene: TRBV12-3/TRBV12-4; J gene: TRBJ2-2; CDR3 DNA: TGTGCCAGCATAACAGGGAGAGCCGGGGAGCTGTTTTTT; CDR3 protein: CASITGRAGELFF
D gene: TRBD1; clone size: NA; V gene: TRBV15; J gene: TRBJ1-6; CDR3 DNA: TGTGCCACCAGCGGGACAGGGGGCTATTCACCCCTCCACTTT; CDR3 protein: CATSGTGGYSPLHF
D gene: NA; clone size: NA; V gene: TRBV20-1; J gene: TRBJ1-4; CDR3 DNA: TGCAGTGCTAGCTCAAGACGTAATGAAAAACTGTTTTTT; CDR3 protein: CSASSRRNEKLFF
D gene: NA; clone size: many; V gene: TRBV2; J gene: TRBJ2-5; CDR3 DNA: TGTGCCAGCAGCCTACGGACAGACCAAGAGACCCAGTACTTC; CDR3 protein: CASSLRTDQETQYF
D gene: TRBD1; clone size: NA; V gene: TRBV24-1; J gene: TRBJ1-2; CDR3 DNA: TGTGCCACCAATGAGGGACAGCCATACACCTTC; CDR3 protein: CATNEGQPYTF
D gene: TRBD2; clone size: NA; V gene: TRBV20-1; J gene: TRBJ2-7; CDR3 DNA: TGCAGTGCTAGAGACTCCACCGGGACTAGCGGCCCCTACGAGCAGTACTTC; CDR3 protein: CSARDSTGTSGPYEQYF
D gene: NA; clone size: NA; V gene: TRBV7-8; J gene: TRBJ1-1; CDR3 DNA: TGTGCCAGCAGCGTTATCCCCGCGGGGATGAACACTGAAGCTTTCTTT; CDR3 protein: CASSVIPAGMNTEAFF
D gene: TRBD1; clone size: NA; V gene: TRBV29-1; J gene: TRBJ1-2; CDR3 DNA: TGCAGCACCTTATCGGGGACAGGGGGCGCAGGTGGCTACACCTTC; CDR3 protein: CSTLSGTGGAGGYTF
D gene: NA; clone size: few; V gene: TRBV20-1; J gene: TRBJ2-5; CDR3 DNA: TGCAGTGCTAGGAGGGCGGGCGCCCAAGAGACCCAGTACTTC; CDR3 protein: CSARRAGAQETQYF
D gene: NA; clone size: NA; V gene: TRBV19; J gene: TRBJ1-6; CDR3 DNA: TGTGCCAGCCGGGACAAACCTCATTCGGATTCACCCCTCCACTTT; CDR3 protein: CASRDKPHSDSPLHF
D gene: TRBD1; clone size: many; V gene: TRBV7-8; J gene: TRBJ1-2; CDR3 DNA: TGTGCCAGCAGCCCTCCAGGACAGGGAGCCTATGGCTACACCTTC; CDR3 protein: CASSPPGQGAYGYTF
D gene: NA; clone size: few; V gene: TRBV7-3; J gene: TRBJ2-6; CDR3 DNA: TGTGCCAGCAGCCCCAGTCTCTGGGGTTCTGGGGCCAACGTCCTGACTTTC; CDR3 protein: CASSPSLWGSGANVLTF
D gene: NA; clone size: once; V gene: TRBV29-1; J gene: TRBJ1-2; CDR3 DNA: TGCAGCGTTGAAGGGCGGGGTGGGGACTACACCTTC; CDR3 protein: CSVEGRGGDYTF
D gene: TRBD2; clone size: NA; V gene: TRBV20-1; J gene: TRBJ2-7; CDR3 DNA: TGCAGTGCTAGCCAATCGGGACTAGCGTACGAGCAGTACTTC; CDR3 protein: CSASQSGLAYEQYF
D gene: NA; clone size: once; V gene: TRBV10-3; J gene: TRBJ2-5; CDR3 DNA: TGTGCCACCAGCACTGGACAGACTCAAGAGACCCGGTACTTC; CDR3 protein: CATSTGQTQETRYF
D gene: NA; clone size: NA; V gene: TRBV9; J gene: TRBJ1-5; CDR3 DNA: TGTGCCAGCAGCGTAGGATGGGGGGGTGGTCAGCCCCAGCATTTT; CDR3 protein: CASSVGWGGGQPQHF
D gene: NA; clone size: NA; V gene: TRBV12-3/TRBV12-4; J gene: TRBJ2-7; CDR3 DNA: TGTGCCAGCAGCCACGACAGGACTAGCTCCTACGAGCAGTACTTC; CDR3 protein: CASSHDRTSSYEQYF
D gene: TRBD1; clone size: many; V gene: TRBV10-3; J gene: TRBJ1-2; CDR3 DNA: TGTGCCATCAGCCTACAGGGGTCGAGGGTGGATGGCTACACCTTC; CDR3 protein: CAISLQGSRVDGYTF